The subject of this entry is one T cell receptor (beta chain). Its specificity is unknown. This sample was taken from a study of T cell responses to AZD1222 COVID-19 vaccine. V trimming: 2 bases; J trimming: 0 bases; junction bases outside the gene matches: 12. Germline CDR1 reads MDHEN; CDR2 reads SYDVKM. This CDR3 region has 18 residues. Points from the study as a whole: Among those given AZD1222, only 6 or 7 were seropositive at baseline.

This table comes from immunoSEQ multiplex PCR, and its TCRdb copy is limited to in-frame clones, with some not included. In the table there are some 150,000 clones, about 81% of which are singletons. Sequences were derived from peripheral blood, sampled on day 0 of MenACWY control vaccination. The receptor was isolated from an adult in good health. The chain combines TRBV28 with TRBJ2-5; 7 bases agree with TRBD1. The CDR3 is CASSLEATGPLYQETQYF. CDR3 DNA sequence: TGTGCCAGCAGTTTAGAGGCGACAGGGCCTCTGTACCAAGAGACCCAGTACTTC.